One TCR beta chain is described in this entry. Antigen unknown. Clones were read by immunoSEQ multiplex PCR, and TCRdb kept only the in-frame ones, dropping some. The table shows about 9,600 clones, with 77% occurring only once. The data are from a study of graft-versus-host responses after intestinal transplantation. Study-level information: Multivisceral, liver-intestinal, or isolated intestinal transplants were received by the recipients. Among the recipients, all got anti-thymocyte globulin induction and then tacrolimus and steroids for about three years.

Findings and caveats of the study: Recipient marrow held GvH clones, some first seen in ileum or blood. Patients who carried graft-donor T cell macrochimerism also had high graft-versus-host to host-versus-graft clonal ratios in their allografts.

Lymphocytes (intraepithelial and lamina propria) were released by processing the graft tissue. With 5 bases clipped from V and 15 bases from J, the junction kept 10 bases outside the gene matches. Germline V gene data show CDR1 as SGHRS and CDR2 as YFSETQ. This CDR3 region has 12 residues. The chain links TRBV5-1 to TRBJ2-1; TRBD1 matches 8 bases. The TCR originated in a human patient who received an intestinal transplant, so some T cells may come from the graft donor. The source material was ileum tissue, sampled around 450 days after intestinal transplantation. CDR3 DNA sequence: TGCGCCAGCAGAGAACCGACAGGGGATCCGTTCTTC. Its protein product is CASREPTGDPFF.